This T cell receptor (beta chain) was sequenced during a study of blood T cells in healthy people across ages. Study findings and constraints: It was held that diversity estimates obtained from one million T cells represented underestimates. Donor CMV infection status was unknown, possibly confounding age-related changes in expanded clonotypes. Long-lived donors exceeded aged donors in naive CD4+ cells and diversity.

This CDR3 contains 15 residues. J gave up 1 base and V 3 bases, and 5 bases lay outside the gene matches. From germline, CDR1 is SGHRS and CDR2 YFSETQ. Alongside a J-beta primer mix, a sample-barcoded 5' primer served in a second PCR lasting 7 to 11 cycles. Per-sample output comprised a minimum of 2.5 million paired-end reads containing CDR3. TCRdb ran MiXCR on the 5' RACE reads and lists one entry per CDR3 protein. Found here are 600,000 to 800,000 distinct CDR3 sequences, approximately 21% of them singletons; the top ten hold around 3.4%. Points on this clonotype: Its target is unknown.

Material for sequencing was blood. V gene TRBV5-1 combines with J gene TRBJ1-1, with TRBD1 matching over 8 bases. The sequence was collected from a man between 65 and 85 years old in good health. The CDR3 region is CASSSGQAPNTEAFF. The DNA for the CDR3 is TGCGCCAGCAGCTCGGGACAGGCTCCGAACACTGAAGCTTTCTTT. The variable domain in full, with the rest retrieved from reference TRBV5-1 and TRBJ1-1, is KAGVTQTPRYLIKTRGQQVTLSCSPISGHRSVSWYQQTPGQGLQFLFEYFSETQRNKGNFPGRFSGRQFSNSRSEMNVSTLELGDSALYLCASSSGQAPNTEAFFGQGTRLTVV.